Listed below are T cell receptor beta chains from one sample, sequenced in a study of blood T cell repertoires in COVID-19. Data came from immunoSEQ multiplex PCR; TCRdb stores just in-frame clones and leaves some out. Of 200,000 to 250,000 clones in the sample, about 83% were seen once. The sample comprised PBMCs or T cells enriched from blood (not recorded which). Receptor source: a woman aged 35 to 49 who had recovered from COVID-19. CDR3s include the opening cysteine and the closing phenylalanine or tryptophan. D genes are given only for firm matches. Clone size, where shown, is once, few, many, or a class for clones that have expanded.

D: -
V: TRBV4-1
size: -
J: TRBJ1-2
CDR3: CASSQEGSLRGYTF
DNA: TGCGCCAGCAGCCAAGAGGGCAGCTTAAGGGGCTACACCTTC

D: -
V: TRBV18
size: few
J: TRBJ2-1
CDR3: CASSPAQVSYNEQFF
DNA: TGTGCCAGCTCACCAGCCCAGGTGAGCTACAATGAGCAGTTCTTC

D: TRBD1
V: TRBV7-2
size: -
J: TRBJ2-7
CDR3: CASRKDRTAYEQYF
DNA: TGTGCCAGCAGAAAGGACAGGACCGCCTACGAGCAGTACTTC

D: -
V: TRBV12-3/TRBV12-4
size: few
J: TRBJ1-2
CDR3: CASGRGYGYTF
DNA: TGTGCCAGCGGGAGGGGCTATGGCTACACCTTC

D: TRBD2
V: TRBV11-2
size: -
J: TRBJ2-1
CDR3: CASSFSGTSGIGEQFF
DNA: TGTGCCAGCAGCTTCTCCGGGACTAGCGGGATCGGGGAGCAGTTCTTC

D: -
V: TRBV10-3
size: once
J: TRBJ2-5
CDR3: CAIRAGIPQETQYF
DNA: TGTGCCATCAGGGCAGGGATCCCCCAAGAGACCCAGTACTTC

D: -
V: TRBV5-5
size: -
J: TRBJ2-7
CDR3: CASRTSREYEQYF
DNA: TGTGCCAGCAGAACTAGTCGGGAATACGAGCAGTACTTC

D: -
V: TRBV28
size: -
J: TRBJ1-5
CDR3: CASSLQGNSNQPQHF
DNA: TGTGCCAGCAGTCTTCAGGGGAATAGCAATCAGCCCCAGCATTTT

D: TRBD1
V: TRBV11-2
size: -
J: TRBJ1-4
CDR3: CASRADRVSGEKLFF
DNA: TGTGCCAGCAGAGCTGACAGGGTTTCCGGTGAAAAACTGTTTTTT

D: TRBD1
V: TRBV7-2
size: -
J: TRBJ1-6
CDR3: CASNRDRGGNSPLHF
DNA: TGTGCCAGCAACAGGGACAGGGGGGGTAATTCACCCCTCCACTTT

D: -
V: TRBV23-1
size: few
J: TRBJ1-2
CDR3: CASTTGKDRRYGYTF
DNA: TGCGCCAGCACAACCGGTAAGGACAGAAGATATGGCTACACCTTC

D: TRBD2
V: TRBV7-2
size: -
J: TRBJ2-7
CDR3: CASSLAGGPYEQYF
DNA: TGTGCCAGCAGCTTAGCGGGAGGGCCCTACGAGCAGTACTTC

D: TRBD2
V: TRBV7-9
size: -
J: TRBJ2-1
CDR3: CASSFGSGSENEQFF
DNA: TGTGCCAGCAGCTTCGGTAGCGGGAGTGAAAATGAGCAGTTCTTC

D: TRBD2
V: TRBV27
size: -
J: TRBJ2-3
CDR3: CASSWDYTSTDTQYF
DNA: TGTGCCAGCAGTTGGGACTATACTAGCACAGATACGCAGTATTTT

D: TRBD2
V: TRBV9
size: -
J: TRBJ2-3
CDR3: CASSGHPGLAGRADTQYF
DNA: TGTGCCAGCAGCGGCCATCCGGGACTAGCGGGACGGGCAGATACGCAGTATTTT

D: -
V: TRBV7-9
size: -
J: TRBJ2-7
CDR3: CASSPNYEQYF
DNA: TGTGCCAGCAGCCCCAACTACGAGCAGTACTTC

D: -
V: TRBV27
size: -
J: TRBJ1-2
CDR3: CASSLKGVYGYTF
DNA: TGTGCCAGCAGTTTAAAGGGAGTCTATGGCTACACCTTC

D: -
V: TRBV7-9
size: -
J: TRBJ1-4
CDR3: CASSLASGNEKLFF
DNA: TGTGCCAGCAGCTTAGCCAGCGGTAATGAAAAACTGTTTTTT

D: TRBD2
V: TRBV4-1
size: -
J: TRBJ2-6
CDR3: CASSQGGTSLISGANVLTF
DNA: TGCGCCAGCAGCCAAGGCGGGACTAGCCTTATCTCTGGGGCCAACGTCCTGACTTTC